This TCR beta chain originates from a study of blood T cell repertoires in COVID-19. On the study more broadly: Acute and convalescent COVID-19 samples came from the United States, Italy and Spain.

This CDR3 contains 15 residues. The V and J ends lost 4 bases and 0 bases respectively, with 10 bases between them. Germline V gene data show CDR1 as MNHEY and CDR2 as SMNVEV (reference sequence). Only in-frame clones appear in the TCRdb table, and some are missing; sequencing was by immunoSEQ multiplex PCR. The sample gives about 270,000 clones, 91% of which show up once; around 2.8% is in the top ten. The chain uses TRBV27 and TRBJ1-5, with TRBD1 as a possible D gene (5 bases). The receptor's source is a man aged 40-55 years who had been exposed to COVID-19. Source material: PBMCs or T cells enriched from blood (not recorded which). In DNA, the CDR3 is TGTGCCAGCAGTTATCAGGGAATTAGCAATCAGCCCCAGCATTTT. This encodes CASSYQGISNQPQHF.